A selection of T cell receptor beta chains follows, all from one sample in a study of beta chain features in type 1 diabetes. Clones were read by immunoSEQ multiplex PCR, and TCRdb kept only the in-frame ones, dropping some. This repertoire shows about 230,000 clones, roughly 9.6% found once; its top ten account for about 0.037%. The sequencing sample was made of naive CD4+ T cells from blood. Receptors were obtained from a woman aged 18-29 years in good health. The CDR3 runs from the conserved cysteine through the conserved F or W. D genes are given only for firm matches.

TRBJ2-3 TRBD2 TRBV29-1 CSVGLAGGGTDTQYF
TRBJ1-1 TRBD1 TRBV19 CASSAGTGNTEAFF
TRBJ2-5 TRBD1 TRBV5-1 CASSLPTGSDQETQYF
TRBJ1-5 TRBD1 TRBV30 CAWNRGVRQPQHF
TRBJ1-4 TRBD1 TRBV30 CAWTRDSSLEKLFF
TRBJ1-2 NA TRBV10-3 CAIQETGDYGYTF
TRBJ1-4 NA TRBV25-1 CASSEYLPGAAEKLFF
TRBJ1-5 NA TRBV6-1 CASSKDGGNQPQHF
TRBJ2-5 TRBD1 TRBV29-1 CSAWRQGALETQYF
TRBJ2-7 NA TRBV2 CASKGSSSTYEQYF
TRBJ1-2 TRBD1 TRBV5-1 CASSLDPGQLPGYTF
TRBJ2-7 NA TRBV30 CAWSAPGRKYF
TRBJ2-1 TRBD2 TRBV5-1 CASSLGLAVYNEQFF
TRBJ2-7 NA TRBV4-2 CASSPTGFLDEQYF
TRBJ1-4 NA TRBV5-1 CASSLWPAKSATNEKLFF
TRBJ2-1 TRBD1 TRBV7-6 CASRLGTGMSYNEQFF
TRBJ2-3 TRBD2 TRBV5-1 CASSRNSGGLRGDTQYF
TRBJ2-5 NA TRBV18 CASSPNREGTQYF
TRBJ2-3 TRBD1 TRBV30 CAWAGGDTQYF
TRBJ1-5 TRBD1 TRBV10-2 CASSLQGNSNQPQHF
TRBJ2-2 TRBD1 TRBV7-3 CASSPGGRTGELFF
TRBJ2-2 NA TRBV18 CASSITGTTGELFF
TRBJ2-1 TRBD2 TRBV30 CAWRGVRAGGFNEQFF
TRBJ2-1 NA TRBV9 CASSPRRARTDEQFF
TRBJ2-6 TRBD1 TRBV11-2 CASSSIGGTGGFRANVLTF
TRBJ1-3 NA TRBV30 CAWSGGLGGNTIYF
TRBJ2-3 NA TRBV29-1 CSQRASSVTDTQYF